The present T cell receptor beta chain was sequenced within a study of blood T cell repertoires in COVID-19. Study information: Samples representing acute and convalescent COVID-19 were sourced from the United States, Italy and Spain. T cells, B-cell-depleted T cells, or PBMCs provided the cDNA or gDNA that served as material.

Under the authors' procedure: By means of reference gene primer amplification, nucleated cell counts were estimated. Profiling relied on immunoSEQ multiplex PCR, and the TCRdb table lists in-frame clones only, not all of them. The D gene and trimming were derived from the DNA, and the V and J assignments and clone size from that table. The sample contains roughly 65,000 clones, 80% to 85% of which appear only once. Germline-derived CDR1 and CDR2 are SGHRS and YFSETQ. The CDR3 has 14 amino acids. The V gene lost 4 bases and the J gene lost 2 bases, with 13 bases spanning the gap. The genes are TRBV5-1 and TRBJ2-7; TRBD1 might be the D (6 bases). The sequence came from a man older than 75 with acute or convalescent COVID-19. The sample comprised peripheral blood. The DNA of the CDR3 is TGCGCCAGCAGCGATGGGACATCAACCTACGAGCAGTACTTC. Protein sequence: CASSDGTSTYEQYF.